One and the same sample provided the 15 T cell receptor beta chains below, sequenced in a study of CD8 T cells in Susac syndrome. Reverse transcription of about 0.45 to 1 ug RNA was performed with random hexamers. TCRdb re-called the immunoSEQ multiplex PCR reads with MiXCR, one entry per CDR3 protein. The data contain about 400,000 distinct CDR3 sequences, 85% of them seen just once; the ten biggest clones take up about 0.1%. Sequencing was carried out using CD8+ T cells from PBMCs. Receptors were obtained from a human donor with multiple sclerosis.

The chain recombines TRBV2 with TRBJ1-2; TRBD1 agrees at 8 bases. Looked up from germline, CDR1 is SNHLY and CDR2 is FYNNEI. CDR3 size: 14 residues. The V segment lost 8 bases and the J segment 1 base; nucleotides outside the gene matches: 6. CDR3 sequence: CASSGDRFNYGYTF. CDR3 DNA: TGTGCCAGCTCTGGGGACAGGTTTAACTATGGCTACACCTTC.

V and J are TRBV27 and TRBJ2-6; D unclear. Germline CDR1 is MNHEY and CDR2 is SMNVEV (reference sequence). This CDR3 is 16 amino acids long. V gave up 3 bases and J gave up 0 bases, with 9 bases separating them. CDR3 residues: CASSFSSASGANVLTF. CDR3 DNA sequence: TGTGCCAGCAGTTTTTCCAGTGCCTCTGGGGCCAACGTCCTGACTTTC.

The rearrangement joins TRBV7-8 to TRBJ1-2; weak D call: TRBD1 (6 bases). Germline CDR1 is SGHVS and CDR2 is FQNEAQ. The V end was cut by 4 bases, the J end by 13 bases, with 19 bases between. This CDR3 spans 13 amino acids. In DNA, the CDR3 is TGTGCCAGCAGCTGGGGGGCCGCTCAGGGATTCACCTTC. Encoded protein: CASSWGAAQGFTF.

The chain carries TRBV14 and TRBJ1-1; D gene unclear. Trimming cost V 5 bases and J 0 bases, with 13 bases left between them. The CDR3 is made up of 15 amino acids. Looked up from germline, CDR1 is SGHDN and CDR2 is FVKESK. This CDR3 is CASSAIFNMNTEAFF. CDR3 coding DNA: TGTGCCAGCAGCGCCATCTTCAACATGAACACTGAAGCTTTCTTT.

The chain combines TRBV5-1 with TRBJ2-5; 7 nucleotides agree with TRBD1. The germline CDR1 and CDR2 sequences are SGHRS and YFSETQ. V was pared by 1 base and J by 0 bases, with 3 bases of the junction left unmatched. The CDR3 sequence is 15 residues long. The CDR3 DNA reads TGCGCCAGCAGCTTGATGAGGGGGCACCAAGAGACCCAGTACTTC. This sequence encodes CASSLMRGHQETQYF.

The J gene is TRBJ2-7, the V gene TRBV10-2, with TRBD2 as a possible D gene (5 bases). Germline values: CDR1 WSHSY, CDR2 SAAADI. The CDR3 consists of 15 residues. The ends were cut back, 7 bases at V and 0 bases at J, with 16 bases in the middle. The CDR3 bases are TGCGCCAGCACCAAGGACTTCTCAAGCTCCTACGAGCAGTACTTC. It specifies CASTKDFSSSYEQYF.

The rearrangement links TRBV28 to TRBJ2-7; D tentatively fits TRBD1 or TRBD2 (5 bases each). This CDR3 is built from 14 residues. The ends were cut back, 6 bases at V and 7 bases at J, with 19 bases in the middle. Germline V gene data show CDR1 as MDHEN and CDR2 as SYDVKM. CDR3 sequence (DNA): TGTGCCAGCAGGGGGTGGGGCGAAACGGGGGAGCAGTACTTC. Its protein is CASRGWGETGEQYF.

The chain is built from TRBV30 and TRBJ2-1, with no clear D. The CDR3 spans 14 residues. V lost 4 bases, J lost 2 bases, and 12 bases lay in between. Per germline, CDR1 GTSNPN and CDR2 SVGIG (reference sequence). The CDR3 DNA reads as TGTGCCTGGAACCCTCAGAGCCCCTACAATGAGCAGTTCTTC. Its protein is CAWNPQSPYNEQFF.

The V gene is TRBV11-2, the J gene TRBJ1-3; no clear D gene. Trimming shortened V by 5 bases and J by 1 base, and 12 bases separated the two germline ends. The germline V gene has CDR1 SGHAT and CDR2 FQNNGV. This CDR3 spans 15 amino acids. The CDR3 DNA is TGTGCCAGCAGCCACCGCCCCGGTTCTGGAAACACCATATATTTT. Translated: CASSHRPGSGNTIYF. Full variable domain (missing parts from reference TRBV11-2 and TRBJ1-3): EAGVAQSPRYKIIEKRQSVAFWCNPISGHATLYWYQQILGQGPKLLIQFQNNGVVDDSQLPKDRFSAERLKGVDSTLKIQPAKLEDSAVYLCASSHRPGSGNTIYFGEGSWLTVV.

The chain has TRBV29-1 and TRBJ1-4, with a tentative D call TRBD1 (5 bases). In germline, CDR1 is SQVTM, CDR2 ANQGSEA. This CDR3 has 15 residues. Trimming removed 2 bases at V and 10 bases at J, with 20 bases between. The CDR3 coding sequence is TGCAGCGTTGAACTACCCAGTCTCCCCACAGGAAAACTGTTTTTT. Its translation is CSVELPSLPTGKLFF. Filled out from reference TRBV29-1 and TRBJ1-4, the complete variable domain reads SAVISQKPSRDICQRGTSLTIQCQVDSQVTMMFWYRQQPGQSLTLIATANQGSEATYESGFVIDKFPISRPNLTFSTLTVSNMSPEDSSIYLCSVELPSLPTGKLFFGSGTQLSVL.

The J gene is TRBJ2-7, the V gene TRBV3-1; the match to TRBD2 covers 9 bases. Losses at the gene ends were 0 bases for V and 4 bases for J; bases not matched to a gene: 7. Germline CDR1 LGHDT, CDR2 YNNKEL (reference sequence). The CDR3 is made up of 16 amino acids. CDR3 protein: CASSQDGLAGTYEQYF. The CDR3 region has the DNA TGTGCCAGCAGCCAAGACGGTCTAGCGGGAACGTACGAGCAGTACTTC.

V usage is TRBV19 and J usage is TRBJ1-2, with a possible D match to TRBD1 (6 bases). This CDR3 is built from 16 residues. The V and J ends lost 0 bases and 8 bases respectively, with 19 bases between them. Germline CDR1 and CDR2: LNHDA and SQIVND (reference sequence). The DNA of the CDR3 is TGTGCCAGTAGTATAGATGGGGAAGGGGACATAAACGGCTACACCTTC. This gives the protein CASSIDGEGDINGYTF.

The chain couples TRBV10-2 to TRBJ2-3; 14 bases map to TRBD2. Germline V gene sequence: CDR1 WSHSY, CDR2 SAAADI. V was clipped by 8 bases and J by 2 bases; unmatched bases: 6. The CDR3 length is 16 residues. CDR3 sequence reads: CASYGLAGGPTDTQYF. The DNA of the CDR3 is TGCGCCAGCTATGGACTAGCGGGAGGACCCACAGATACGCAGTATTTT.

This chain links TRBV20-1 with TRBJ2-7; 8 nucleotides align to TRBD1. Per the germline V gene, CDR1 is DFQATT and CDR2 is SNEGSKA (reference sequence). V shed 4 bases, J shed 2 bases, and the junction held 7 bases outside the gene matches. The CDR3 is 14 residues long. The chain's CDR3 is CSATGTGKPYEQYF. DNA for the CDR3: TGCAGTGCTACCGGGACAGGCAAACCCTACGAGCAGTACTTC.

This clonotype was detected only once. J is TRBJ1-5 and V is TRBV6-6; 7 bases map to TRBD1. V trimming: 1 base; J trimming: 3 bases; junction bases outside the gene matches: 6. The CDR3 length is 16 residues. Germline CDR1 MNHNY, CDR2 SVGAGI (reference sequence). The CDR3 is CASSYFRGTDNQPQHF. In DNA, the CDR3 is TGTGCCAGCAGTTACTTTCGGGGGACAGACAATCAGCCCCAGCATTTT.